This T cell receptor beta chain appears in the sequencing data of a study of blood T cell repertoires in COVID-19. Participants had their cohort set by participant-reported clinical history. This CDR3 has 15 residues. Germline CDR1 reads SGHNT; CDR2 reads YYREEE (reference sequence). The germline V and J ends were trimmed by 4 bases and 2 bases, with 15 bases remaining between them. Generated by immunoSEQ multiplex PCR, the TCRdb table keeps only in-frame clones and is missing some. This sample has roughly 250,000 clones, with around 87% found just once. The chain links TRBV5-4 to TRBJ2-5, with D possibly matching TRBD2 (7 bases). This receptor was taken from a woman aged 18 to 35 who had recovered from COVID-19. Source material: PBMCs or T cells enriched from blood (not recorded which). The CDR3 DNA follows: TGTGCCAGCAGCGGGCCGCGGGGGCCACAAGAGACCCAGTACTTC. Amino acid sequence: CASSGPRGPQETQYF.